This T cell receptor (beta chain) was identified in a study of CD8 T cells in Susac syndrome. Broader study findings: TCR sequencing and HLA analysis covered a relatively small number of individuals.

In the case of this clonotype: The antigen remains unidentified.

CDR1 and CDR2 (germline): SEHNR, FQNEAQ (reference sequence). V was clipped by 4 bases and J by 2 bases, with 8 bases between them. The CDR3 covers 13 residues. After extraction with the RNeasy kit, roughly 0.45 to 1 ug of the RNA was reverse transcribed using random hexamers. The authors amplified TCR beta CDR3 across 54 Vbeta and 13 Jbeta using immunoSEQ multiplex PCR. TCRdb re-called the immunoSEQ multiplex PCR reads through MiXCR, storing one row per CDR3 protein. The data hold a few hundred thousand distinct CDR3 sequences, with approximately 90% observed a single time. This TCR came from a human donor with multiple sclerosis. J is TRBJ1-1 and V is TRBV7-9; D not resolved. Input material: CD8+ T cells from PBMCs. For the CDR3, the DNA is TGTGCCAGCAGCTCGTCAGCCAACACTGAAGCTTTCTTT. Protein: CASSSSANTEAFF.